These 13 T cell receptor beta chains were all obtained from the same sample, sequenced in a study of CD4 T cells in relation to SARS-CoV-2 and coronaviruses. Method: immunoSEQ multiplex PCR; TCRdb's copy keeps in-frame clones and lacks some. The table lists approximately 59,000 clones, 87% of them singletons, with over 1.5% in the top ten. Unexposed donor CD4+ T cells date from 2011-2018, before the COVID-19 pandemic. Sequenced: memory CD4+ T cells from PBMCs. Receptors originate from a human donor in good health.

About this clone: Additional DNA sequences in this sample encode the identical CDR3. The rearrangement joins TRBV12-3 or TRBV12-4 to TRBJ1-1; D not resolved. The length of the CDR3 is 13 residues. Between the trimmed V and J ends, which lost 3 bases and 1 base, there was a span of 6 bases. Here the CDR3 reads CASSFGRNTEAFF. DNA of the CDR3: TGTGCCAGCAGTTTTGGGAGGAACACTGAAGCTTTCTTT.

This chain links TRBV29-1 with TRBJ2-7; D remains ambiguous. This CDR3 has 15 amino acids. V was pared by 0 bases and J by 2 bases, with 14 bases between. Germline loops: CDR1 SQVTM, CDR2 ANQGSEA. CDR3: CSVEDWLAAAYEQYF. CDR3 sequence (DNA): TGCAGCGTTGAAGATTGGTTAGCCGCCGCCTACGAGCAGTACTTC.

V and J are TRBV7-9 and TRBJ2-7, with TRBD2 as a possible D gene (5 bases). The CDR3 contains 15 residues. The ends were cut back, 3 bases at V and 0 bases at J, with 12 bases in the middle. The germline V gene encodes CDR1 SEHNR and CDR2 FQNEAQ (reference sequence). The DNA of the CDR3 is TGTGCCAGCAGCTTCAGGACGGGGAGCTCCTACGAGCAGTACTTC. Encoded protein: CASSFRTGSSYEQYF.

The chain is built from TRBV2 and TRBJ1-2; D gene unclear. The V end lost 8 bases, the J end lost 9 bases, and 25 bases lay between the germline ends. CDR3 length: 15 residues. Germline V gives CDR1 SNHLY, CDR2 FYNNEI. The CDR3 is CASLPQIQTLERYTF. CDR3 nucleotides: TGTGCCAGCCTTCCGCAGATCCAAACTCTAGAGCGCTACACCTTC.

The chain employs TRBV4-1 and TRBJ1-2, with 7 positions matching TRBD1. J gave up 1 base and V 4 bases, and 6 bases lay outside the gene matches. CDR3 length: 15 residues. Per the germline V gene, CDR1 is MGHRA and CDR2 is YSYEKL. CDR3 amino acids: CASSPQGGLNYGYTF. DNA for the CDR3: TGCGCCAGCAGCCCGCAGGGGGGCCTTAACTATGGCTACACCTTC.

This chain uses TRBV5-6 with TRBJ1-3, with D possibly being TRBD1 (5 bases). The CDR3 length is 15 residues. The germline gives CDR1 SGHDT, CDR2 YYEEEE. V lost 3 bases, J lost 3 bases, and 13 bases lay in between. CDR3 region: CASSSLRDGGNTIYF. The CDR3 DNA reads TGTGCCAGCAGCTCCCTCCGGGACGGTGGAAACACCATATATTTT.

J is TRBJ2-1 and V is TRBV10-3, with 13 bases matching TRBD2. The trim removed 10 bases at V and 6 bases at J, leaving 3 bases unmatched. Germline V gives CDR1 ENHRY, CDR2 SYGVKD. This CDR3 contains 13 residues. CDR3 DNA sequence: TGTGCCACACTAGCGGGGGGGGGCAATGAGCAGTTCTTC. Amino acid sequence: CATLAGGGNEQFF.

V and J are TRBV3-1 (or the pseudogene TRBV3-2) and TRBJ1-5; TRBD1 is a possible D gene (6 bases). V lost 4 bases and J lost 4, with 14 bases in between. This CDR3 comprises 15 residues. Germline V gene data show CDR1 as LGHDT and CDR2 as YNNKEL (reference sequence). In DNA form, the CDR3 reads TGTGCCAGCAGCCCATTAGGGGGAGCTAATCAGCCCCAGCATTTT. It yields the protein CASSPLGGANQPQHF.

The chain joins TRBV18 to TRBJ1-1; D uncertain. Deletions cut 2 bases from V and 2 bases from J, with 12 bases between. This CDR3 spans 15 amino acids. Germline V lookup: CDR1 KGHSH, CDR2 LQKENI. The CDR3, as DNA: TGTGCCAGCTCACCAACCTTACAAGTTAACACTGAAGCTTTCTTT. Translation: CASSPTLQVNTEAFF.

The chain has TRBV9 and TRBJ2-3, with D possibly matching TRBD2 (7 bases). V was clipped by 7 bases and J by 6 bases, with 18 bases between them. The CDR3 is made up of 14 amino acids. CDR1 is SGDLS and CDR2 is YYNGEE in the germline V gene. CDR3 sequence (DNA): TGTGCCAGCGGTCGGGGGGCCCGAGAGGATACGCAGTATTTT. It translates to CASGRGAREDTQYF.

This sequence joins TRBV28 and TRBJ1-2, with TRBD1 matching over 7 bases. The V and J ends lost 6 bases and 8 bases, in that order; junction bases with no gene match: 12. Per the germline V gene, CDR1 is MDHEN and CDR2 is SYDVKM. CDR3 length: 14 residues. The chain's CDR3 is CASSARGASGGYTF. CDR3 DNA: TGTGCCAGCAGCGCCAGGGGGGCGAGTGGAGGCTACACCTTC.

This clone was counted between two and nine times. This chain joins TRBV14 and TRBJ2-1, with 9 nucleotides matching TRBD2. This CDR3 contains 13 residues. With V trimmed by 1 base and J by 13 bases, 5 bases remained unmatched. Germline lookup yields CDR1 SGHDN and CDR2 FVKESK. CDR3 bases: TGTGCCAGCAGCCAAGCGACTAGCGGATATCAGTTCTTC. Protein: CASSQATSGYQFF.

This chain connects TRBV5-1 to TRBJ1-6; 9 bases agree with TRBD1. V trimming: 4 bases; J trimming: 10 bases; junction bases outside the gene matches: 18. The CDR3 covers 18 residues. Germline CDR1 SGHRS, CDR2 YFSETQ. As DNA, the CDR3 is TGCGCCAGCAGCCTTTCCCCGTCTAATGACAGGGGGGGATCACCCCTCCACTTT. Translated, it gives CASSLSPSNDRGGSPLHF.